The 13 T cell receptor beta chains given below trace back to one sample, sequenced in a study of shared T cell receptors in the human thymus. The method was immunoSEQ multiplex PCR; TCRdb's version includes in-frame clones alone and lacks a portion of them. Of some 760,000 clones detected, approximately 83% appear once; the ten largest clones hold roughly 0.01%. The data were also submitted as part of a second study, on human thymus T cells.

The sequenced sample was thymocytes. These TCRs come from a girl under two years old with a congenital heart defect.

The V call is TRBV7-2, the J call TRBJ2-7; TRBD1 agrees at 7 bases. The germline V gene has CDR1 SGHTA and CDR2 FQGNSA. The CDR3 extends over 15 amino acids. With V trimmed by 6 bases and J by 0 bases, 8 bases remained unmatched. CDR3 sequence: CASSEGATFSYEQYF. The CDR3 nucleotides read TGTGCCAGCAGTGAGGGGGCTACTTTCTCCTACGAGCAGTACTTC.

The rearrangement uses TRBV5-4 and TRBJ2-5, with D possibly being TRBD1 (6 bases). V was clipped by 0 bases and J by 1 base, with 19 bases between them. CDR1 is SGHNT and CDR2 is YYREEE in the germline V gene (reference sequence). The CDR3 spans 18 residues. The CDR3 reads CASSLGPPQGGAQETQYF. The DNA of the CDR3 is TGTGCCAGCAGCTTGGGGCCCCCACAGGGTGGTGCCCAAGAGACCCAGTACTTC.

The chain uses TRBV6-1 and TRBJ2-5, with TRBD2 matching 7 bases. V lost 8 bases, J lost 2 bases, and 5 bases stayed unmatched. This CDR3 has 13 residues. Germline V gene lookup returns CDR1 MNHNS and CDR2 SASEGT. This chain's CDR3 is CASGLADQETQYF. The CDR3, as DNA: TGTGCCAGCGGGCTAGCGGATCAAGAGACCCAGTACTTC.

V gene TRBV11-3 combines with J gene TRBJ1-1; D is perhaps TRBD1 (5 bases). CDR3 size: 16 residues. CDR1 SGHNT and CDR2 YENEEA come from the germline V gene. Trimming shortened V by 5 bases and J by 4 bases, and 20 bases separated the two germline ends. The CDR3 spells CASSPRETERGTEAFF. Here the CDR3 DNA reads TGTGCCAGCAGCCCTCGAGAGACAGAAAGGGGCACTGAAGCTTTCTTT.

This clone was picked up one time. V and J are TRBV7-9 and TRBJ2-7, with D unresolved. The CDR3 has 12 amino acids. V was pared by 0 bases and J by 3 bases, with 3 bases between. Germline CDR1 SEHNR, CDR2 FQNEAQ (reference sequence). The CDR3 reads CASSLAHYEQYF. The CDR3 DNA is TGTGCCAGCAGCTTAGCCCACTACGAGCAGTACTTC.

The gene calls are TRBV27 and TRBJ1-3; D is uncertain. Germline V gene data show CDR1 as MNHEY and CDR2 as SMNVEV (reference sequence). Trimming shortened V by 1 base and J by 4 bases, and 14 bases separated the two germline ends. CDR3 length: 16 amino acids. The CDR3 sequence is CASSLYPLLSGNTIYF. DNA of the CDR3: TGTGCCAGCAGTTTATATCCCCTCCTATCCGGAAACACCATATATTTT.

V usage is TRBV6-5 and J usage is TRBJ2-2; a possible D gene is TRBD2 (5 bases). Per the germline V gene, CDR1 is MNHEY and CDR2 is SVGAGI. The CDR3 spans 16 residues. V was pared by 0 bases and J by 1 base, with 9 bases between. CDR3 region: CASSYSTGRNTGELFF. The CDR3 region has the DNA TGTGCCAGCAGTTACTCGACGGGGAGGAACACCGGGGAGCTGTTTTTT.

The gene calls are TRBV12-5 and TRBJ1-1; 9 bases are shared with TRBD1. Germline loops: CDR1 LGHNT, CDR2 FRNRAP. Losses at the gene ends were 6 bases for V and 5 bases for J; bases not matched to a gene: 16. The CDR3 is 17 amino acids. The CDR3 bases are TGTGCTAGTGGACCCTCTGGACAGGGGCGAACAGCTACTGAAGCTTTCTTT. This sequence encodes CASGPSGQGRTATEAFF.

The chain links TRBV6-4 to TRBJ2-2; TRBD2 aligns across 9 bases. V lost 6 bases, J lost 6 bases, and 8 bases stayed unmatched. The CDR3 loop spans 15 amino acids. The germline gives CDR1 MRHNA, CDR2 SNTAGT. The DNA of the CDR3 is TGTGCCAGCAGCCCAGCGGGGGGAAGTTCCGGGGAGCTGTTTTTT. It translates to CASSPAGGSSGELFF.

V is TRBV4-1 and J is TRBJ1-4; tentative D call: TRBD1 (5 bases). Germline lookup yields CDR1 MGHRA and CDR2 YSYEKL. The V gene lost 4 bases and the J gene lost 6 bases, with 12 bases spanning the gap. This CDR3 spans 14 amino acids. The CDR3 sequence: CASSLTLRDEKLFF. In nucleotides, the CDR3 is TGCGCCAGCAGCCTCACTCTCAGGGATGAAAAACTGTTTTTT.

This clone was seen a handful of times. The rearrangement uses TRBV5-4 and TRBJ1-1; D not resolved. Germline V gives CDR1 SGHNT, CDR2 YYREEE (reference sequence). V lost 0 bases and J lost 0, with 6 bases in between. The CDR3 is made up of 14 amino acids. The DNA for the CDR3 is TGTGCCAGCAGCTTGGAAGAGTTGAACACTGAAGCTTTCTTT. Protein sequence: CASSLEELNTEAFF. The full variable domain, with the rest looked up from reference TRBV5-4 and TRBJ1-1, is ETGVTQSPTHLIKTRGQQVTLRCSSQSGHNTVSWYQQALGQGPQFIFQYYREEENGRGNFPPRFSGLQFPNYSSELNVNALELDDSALYLCASSLEELNTEAFFGQGTRLTVV.

This clone was found a few times. The rearrangement joins TRBV12-5 to TRBJ2-1; TRBD2 might be the D (7 bases). The CDR3 contains 17 residues. V shed 1 base and J shed 8 bases, with 21 bases lying between them. Germline V lookup: CDR1 LGHNT, CDR2 FRNRAP. DNA for the CDR3: TGTGCTAGTGGTTTGGATGAATCGGGGGGCAAGACCGATGAGCAGTTCTTC. It specifies CASGLDESGGKTDEQFF.

This clone is a singleton in its sample. J is TRBJ1-2 and V is TRBV29-1, with 8 positions matching TRBD1. CDR1 is SQVTM and CDR2 is ANQGSEA in the germline V gene. CDR3 size: 19 residues. The trim removed 0 bases at V and 6 bases at J, leaving 21 bases unmatched. CDR3 sequence reads: CSVEDQDRGIIGVTDGYTF. The CDR3 DNA reads as TGCAGCGTTGAAGATCAAGACAGGGGAATCATAGGCGTAACGGATGGCTACACCTTC.